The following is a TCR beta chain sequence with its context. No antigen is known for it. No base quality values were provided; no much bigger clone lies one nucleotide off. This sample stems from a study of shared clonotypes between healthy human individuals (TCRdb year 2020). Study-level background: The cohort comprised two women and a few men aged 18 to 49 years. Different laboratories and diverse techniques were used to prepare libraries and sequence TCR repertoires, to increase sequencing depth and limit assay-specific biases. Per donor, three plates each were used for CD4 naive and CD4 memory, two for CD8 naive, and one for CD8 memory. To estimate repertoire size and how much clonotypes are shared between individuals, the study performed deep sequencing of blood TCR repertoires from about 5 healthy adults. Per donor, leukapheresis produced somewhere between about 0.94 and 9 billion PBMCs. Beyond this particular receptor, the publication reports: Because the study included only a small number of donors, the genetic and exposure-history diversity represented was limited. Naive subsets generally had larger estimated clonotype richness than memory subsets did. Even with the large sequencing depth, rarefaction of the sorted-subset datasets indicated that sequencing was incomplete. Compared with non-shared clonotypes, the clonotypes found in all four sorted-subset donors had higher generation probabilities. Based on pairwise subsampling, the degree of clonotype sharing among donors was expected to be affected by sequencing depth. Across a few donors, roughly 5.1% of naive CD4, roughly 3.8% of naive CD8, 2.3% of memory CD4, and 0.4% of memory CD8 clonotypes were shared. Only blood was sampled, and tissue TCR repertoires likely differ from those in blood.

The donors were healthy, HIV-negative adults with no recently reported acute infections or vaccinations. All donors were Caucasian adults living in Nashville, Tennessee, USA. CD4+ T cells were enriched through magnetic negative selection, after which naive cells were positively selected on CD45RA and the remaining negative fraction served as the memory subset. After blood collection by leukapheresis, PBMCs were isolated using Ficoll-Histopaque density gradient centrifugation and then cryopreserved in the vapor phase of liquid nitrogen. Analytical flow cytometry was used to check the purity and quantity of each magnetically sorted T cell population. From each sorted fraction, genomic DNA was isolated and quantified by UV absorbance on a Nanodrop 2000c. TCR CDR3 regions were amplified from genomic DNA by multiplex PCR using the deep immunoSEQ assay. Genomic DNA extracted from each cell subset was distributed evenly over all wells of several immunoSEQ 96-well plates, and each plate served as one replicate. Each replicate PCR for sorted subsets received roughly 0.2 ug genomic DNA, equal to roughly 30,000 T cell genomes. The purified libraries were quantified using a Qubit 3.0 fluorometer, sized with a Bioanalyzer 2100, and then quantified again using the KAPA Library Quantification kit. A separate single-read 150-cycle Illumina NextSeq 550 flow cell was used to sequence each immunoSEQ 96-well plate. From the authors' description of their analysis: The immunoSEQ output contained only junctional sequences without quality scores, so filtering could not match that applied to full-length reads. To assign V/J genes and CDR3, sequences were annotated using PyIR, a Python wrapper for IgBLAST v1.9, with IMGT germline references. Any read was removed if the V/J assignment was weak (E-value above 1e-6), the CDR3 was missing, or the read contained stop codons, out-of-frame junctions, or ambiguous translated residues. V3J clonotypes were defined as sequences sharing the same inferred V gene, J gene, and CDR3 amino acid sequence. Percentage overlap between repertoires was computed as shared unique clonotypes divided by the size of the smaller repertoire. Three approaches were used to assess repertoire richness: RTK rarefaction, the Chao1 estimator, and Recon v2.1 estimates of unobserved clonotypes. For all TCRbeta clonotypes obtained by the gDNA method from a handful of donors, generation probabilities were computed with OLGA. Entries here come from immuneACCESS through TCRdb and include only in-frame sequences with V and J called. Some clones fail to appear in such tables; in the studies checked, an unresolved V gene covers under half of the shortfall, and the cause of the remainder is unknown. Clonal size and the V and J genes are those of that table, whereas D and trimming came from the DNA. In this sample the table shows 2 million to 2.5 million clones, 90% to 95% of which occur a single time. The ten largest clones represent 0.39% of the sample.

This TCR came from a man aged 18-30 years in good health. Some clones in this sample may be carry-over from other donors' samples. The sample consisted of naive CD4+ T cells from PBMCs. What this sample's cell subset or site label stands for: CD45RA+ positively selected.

The bases are TGTGCCAGCAGCCCCCCCGGGGACAGCTATGGCTACACCTTC. Translated, this gives CASSPPGDSYGYTF. This chain joins TRBV7-9 to TRBJ1-2, and 7 bases in between align with TRBD1. CDR1 SEHNR and CDR2 FQNEAQ were looked up in the germline V gene (reference sequence). Germline trimming amounts to 5 bases on V and 4 bases on J, with 7 as the count of junction bases outside the gene matches. The CDR3 contains 14 residues, cysteine and phenylalanine counted. The entry retains the CDR3 DNA only, 42 bases that are in frame from base 1.